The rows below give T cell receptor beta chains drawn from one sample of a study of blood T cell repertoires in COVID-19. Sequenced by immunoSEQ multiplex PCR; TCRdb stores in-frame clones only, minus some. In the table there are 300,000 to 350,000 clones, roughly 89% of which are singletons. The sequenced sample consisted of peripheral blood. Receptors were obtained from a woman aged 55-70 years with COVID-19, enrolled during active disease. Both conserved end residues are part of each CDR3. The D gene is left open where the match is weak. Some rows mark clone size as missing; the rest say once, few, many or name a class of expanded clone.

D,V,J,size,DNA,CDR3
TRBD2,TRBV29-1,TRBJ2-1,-,TGCAGCGTTGATGTGGGACTACCCCACAATGAGCAGTTCTTC,CSVDVGLPHNEQFF
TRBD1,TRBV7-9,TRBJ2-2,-,TGTGCCAGCAGCTACAGGGGCGACACCGGGGAGCTGTTTTTT,CASSYRGDTGELFF
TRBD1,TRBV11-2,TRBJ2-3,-,TGTGCCAGCAGCTTATTGGGACAGGTCAGCGATACGCAGTATTTT,CASSLLGQVSDTQYF
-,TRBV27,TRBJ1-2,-,TGTGCCAGCAGTTTAAAGGGGAACTATGGCTACACCTTC,CASSLKGNYGYTF
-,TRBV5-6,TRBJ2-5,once,TGTGCCAGCAGCTTGGAGTCGAGGACAGCCCAAGGGGAGACCCAGTACTTC,CASSLESRTAQGETQYF
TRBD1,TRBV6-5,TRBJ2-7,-,TGTGCCAGCAGTATAGGAGGACAGGGTGTTTACGAGCAGTACTTC,CASSIGGQGVYEQYF
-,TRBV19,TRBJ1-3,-,TGTGCCAGTAGTTTCCCCGGACAGCCGTCTGGAAACACCATATATTTT,CASSFPGQPSGNTIYF
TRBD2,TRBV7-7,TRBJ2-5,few,TGTGCCAGCAGCTTAATGGCGGGGGGACAAGAGACCCAGTACTTC,CASSLMAGGQETQYF
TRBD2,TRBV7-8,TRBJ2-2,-,TGTGCCAGCAGCCCGCGGACTAGCTATACCGGGGAGCTGTTTTTT,CASSPRTSYTGELFF
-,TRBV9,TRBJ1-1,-,TGTGCCAGCAGCGTTGGAGGGACTGAAGCTTTCTTT,CASSVGGTEAFF
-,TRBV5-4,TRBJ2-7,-,TGTGCCAGCAGCCCCGGCGGGCAGGGGGGACTCTACGAGCAGTACTTC,CASSPGGQGGLYEQYF
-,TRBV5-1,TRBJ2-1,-,TGCGCCAGCAGCGTCCGGGACATTCGAATTCACGGCAATGAGCAGTTCTTC,CASSVRDIRIHGNEQFF
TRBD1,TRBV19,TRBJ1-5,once,TGTGCCAGTACCCGGGACAGGGGGGATTACCTTACGGATCAGCCCCAGCATTTT,CASTRDRGDYLTDQPQHF
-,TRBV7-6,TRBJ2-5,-,TGTGCCAGCAGCTATAAGGTGACTGGGGAGACCCAGTACTTC,CASSYKVTGETQYF
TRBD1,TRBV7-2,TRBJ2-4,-,TGTGCCAGCAGCTCCGGGACAGGGGGATTAAAAAACATTCAGTACTTC,CASSSGTGGLKNIQYF
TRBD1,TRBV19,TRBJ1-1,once,TGTGCCAGTAGTATTCTCCGGGACAGGGATGGTGGTGAAGCTTTCTTT,CASSILRDRDGGEAFF
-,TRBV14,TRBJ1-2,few,TGTGCCAGCAGCCGAGGGGGAATCTATGGCTACACCTTC,CASSRGGIYGYTF
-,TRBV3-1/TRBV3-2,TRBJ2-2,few,TGTGCCAGCAGCCAAGCCGGGACCGGGGAGCTGTTTTTT,CASSQAGTGELFF
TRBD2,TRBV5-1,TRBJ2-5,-,TGCGCCAGCAGCCGAACTAGCGGGGGGAACCAAGAGACCCAGTACTTC,CASSRTSGGNQETQYF
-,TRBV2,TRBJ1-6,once,TGTGCCAGCAGGAGTTCACCACAGCTTAATTCACCCCTCCACTTT,CASRSSPQLNSPLHF
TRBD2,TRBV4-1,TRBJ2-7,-,TGCGCCAGCAGCCAGGTACCCAGCGGGGGGTACTCCTACGAGCAGTACTTC,CASSQVPSGGYSYEQYF
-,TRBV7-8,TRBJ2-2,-,TGTGCCAGCAGCTCTCCGAACACCGGGGAGCTGTTTTTT,CASSSPNTGELFF
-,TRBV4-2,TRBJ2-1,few,TGTGCCAGCAGGCAAGGGCAGGGGGGCTACAATGAGCAGTTCTTC,CASRQGQGGYNEQFF
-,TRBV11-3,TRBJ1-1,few,TGTGCCAGCAGCCTTGACAGAACTGAAGCTTTCTTT,CASSLDRTEAFF
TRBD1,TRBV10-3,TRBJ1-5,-,TGTGCCATCAGCAAGACAGGGGGCAATCAGCCCCAGCATTTT,CAISKTGGNQPQHF
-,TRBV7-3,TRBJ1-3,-,TGTGCCAGCAGCCTGGGGGCCACTGGCGTAGGAAACACCATATATTTT,CASSLGATGVGNTIYF
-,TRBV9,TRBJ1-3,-,TGTGCCAGCAGCGCCACTGACAGAAGGGGAAACACCATATATTTT,CASSATDRRGNTIYF